This paragraph reports one T cell receptor (beta chain). The data were obtained in a study of cytomegalovirus exposure and HLA in healthy donors. Study-level background: An earlier analysis found around 100 million unique TCR beta sequences from 150 million to 200 million T cells.

The V and J ends lost 2 bases and 1 base, in that order; junction bases with no gene match: 0. Germline V gene lookup returns CDR1 ENHRY and CDR2 SYGVKD. This CDR3 has 14 amino acids. PCR involved 60 Vbeta and 13 Jbeta primers. Using immunoSEQ multiplex PCR, the repertoire was profiled, and TCRdb retains in-frame clones only, with some absent. The sample includes under 250,000 clones, around 84% of them seen just once. The source is a girl aged 2-10 years in good health and CMV-seronegative. The sample taken for sequencing was PBMCs. The chain links TRBV10-3 to TRBJ2-5; 8 nucleotides line up with TRBD1. The CDR3 bases are TGTGCCATCAGTGAGCAGGGGGCCCAAGAGACCCAGTACTTC. Amino acids: CAISEQGAQETQYF.